The 5 T cell receptor beta chains listed next were all sequenced from one sample in a study of blood T cell repertoires in COVID-19. Sequencing was performed with immunoSEQ multiplex PCR; in TCRdb, only in-frame clones are kept and a portion is missing. The sample lists 400,000 to 500,000 clones, approximately 91% occurring once. The sequenced sample was PBMCs or T cells enriched from blood (not recorded which). The receptors were sampled from a woman in her late teens or twenties who had been exposed to COVID-19.

J is TRBJ1-2 and V is TRBV28; tentative D call: TRBD1 (5 bases). In germline, CDR1 is MDHEN, CDR2 SYDVKM. This CDR3 comprises 14 residues. Trimming took 3 bases from V and 4 from J, leaving 12 bases between them. DNA for the CDR3: TGTGCCAGCAGTTTGGGGGTGGGACTCTATGGCTACACCTTC. Its translation is CASSLGVGLYGYTF.

The gene calls are TRBV27 and TRBJ2-2; the D gene is possibly TRBD2 (5 bases). The CDR3 is made up of 13 amino acids. Trimming left V 4 bases short and J 11 bases short, with 14 bases between. Per the germline V gene, CDR1 is MNHEY and CDR2 is SMNVEV (reference sequence). CDR3 loop: CASSYTPTGELFF. CDR3 bases: TGTGCCAGCAGTTATACACCGACGGGAGAGCTGTTTTTT.

The genes are TRBV4-1 and TRBJ1-5; D gene uncertain. The V gene lost 5 bases and the J gene lost 5 bases, with 16 bases spanning the gap. Germline V gives CDR1 MGHRA, CDR2 YSYEKL. The CDR3 has 15 amino acids. The CDR3 nucleotides read TGCGCCAGCAGCTATAACCCCGGGATGGATCAGCCCCAGCATTTT. It translates to CASSYNPGMDQPQHF.

About this clone itself: At the DNA level, this CDR3 is encoded by other sequences in the same sample as well. This sequence joins TRBV3-1 (or the pseudogene TRBV3-2) and TRBJ2-4, with a tentative D call TRBD2 (6 bases). Trimming took 2 bases from V and 1 from J, leaving 6 bases between them. CDR3 length: 14 amino acids. Germline assignment: CDR1 LGHDT and CDR2 YNNKEL (reference sequence). The CDR3 here is CASSQRGAKNIQYF. As DNA, the CDR3 is TGTGCCAGCAGCCAACGGGGGGCCAAAAACATTCAGTACTTC.

The chain carries TRBV5-5 and TRBJ2-7; TRBD2 might be the D (5 bases). The CDR3 spans 14 residues. V was clipped by 2 bases and J by 5 bases, with 14 bases between them. CDR1 SGHKS and CDR2 YYEKEE come from the germline V gene (reference sequence). CDR3 protein: CASSLTSRNHEQYF. In DNA, the CDR3 is TGTGCCAGCAGCTTAACTAGTAGGAATCACGAGCAGTACTTC.